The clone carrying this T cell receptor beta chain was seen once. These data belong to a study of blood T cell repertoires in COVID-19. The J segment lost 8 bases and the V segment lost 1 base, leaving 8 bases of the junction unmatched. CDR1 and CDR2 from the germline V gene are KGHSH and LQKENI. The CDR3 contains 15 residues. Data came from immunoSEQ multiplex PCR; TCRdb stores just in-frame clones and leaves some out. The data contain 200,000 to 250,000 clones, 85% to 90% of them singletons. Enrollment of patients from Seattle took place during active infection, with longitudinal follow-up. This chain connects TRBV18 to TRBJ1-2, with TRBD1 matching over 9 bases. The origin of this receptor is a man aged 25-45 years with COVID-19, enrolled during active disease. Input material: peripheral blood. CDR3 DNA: TGTGCCAGCTCACCACTTGGGACAGGGTTGCGGGGCTACACCTTC. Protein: CASSPLGTGLRGYTF.